This TCR beta chain was documented in a study of T-cell memory formation after mild COVID-19. TCRdb recomputed calls from the 5' RACE reads with MiXCR, one row per CDR3 protein. The sample contains some 120,000 distinct CDR3 sequences, 15% to 20% of which appear only once. This clonotype was obtained from an adult woman who had mild COVID-19 (a few samples of this study predate the infection). Cell type and time point are not known. The sample comprised PBMCs or a T cell subset sorted from them (not recorded which).

The CDR3: CASSYSRQTEKLFF. DNA of the CDR3: TGTGCCAGCAGTTACTCGAGGCAGACCGAAAAACTGTTTTTT. The V and J genes are TRBV6-6 and TRBJ1-4; D remains unclear. Trimming pared 0 bases from V and 8 bases from J, leaving 10 bases between. Germline values: CDR1 MNHNY, CDR2 SVGAGI (reference sequence). The CDR3 consists of 14 residues.